These 29 T cell receptor beta chains were all obtained from the same sample, sequenced in a study of blood T cell repertoires in COVID-19. Sequencing used immunoSEQ multiplex PCR; TCRdb keeps in-frame clones, though not all of them. The repertoire holds 250,000 or so clones, about 87% seen once, with about 2.3% in the top ten. The sample was PBMCs or T cells enriched from blood (not recorded which). Source of these receptors: a woman between 35 and 50 years old with acute COVID-19.

V usage is TRBV5-5 and J usage is TRBJ1-6; possibly TRBD1 for D (5 bases). The V gene lost 1 base and the J gene lost 5 bases, with 7 bases spanning the gap. Germline V lookup: CDR1 SGHKS, CDR2 YYEKEE (reference sequence). This CDR3 is built from 14 residues. CDR3 sequence reads: CASSLWGDNSPLHF. Here the CDR3 DNA reads TGTGCCAGCAGCTTGTGGGGGGATAATTCACCCCTCCACTTT.

The chain couples TRBV9 to TRBJ2-1; TRBD2 agrees at 16 bases. CDR3 length: 19 residues. V was clipped by 0 bases and J by 10 bases; unmatched bases: 13. Germline assignment: CDR1 SGDLS and CDR2 YYNGEE. The CDR3 loop reads CASSVATGVPGLAGGEQFF. The CDR3 bases are TGTGCCAGCAGCGTAGCTACAGGGGTACCGGGACTAGCGGGGGGGGAGCAGTTCTTC.

The CDR3 spells CASSRRGGGIQETQYF. DNA for the CDR3: TGTGCCAGCAGCCGCCGAGGCGGGGGCATCCAAGAGACCCAGTACTTC. V usage is TRBV3-1 (or the pseudogene TRBV3-2) and J usage is TRBJ2-5, with a possible D match to TRBD2 (7 bases). From germline, CDR1 is LGHDT and CDR2 YNNKEL (reference sequence). There are 16 residues in the CDR3. Between the trimmed V and J ends, which lost 4 bases and 1 base, there was a span of 16 bases.

In DNA form, the CDR3 reads TGTGCCAGCAGTGAATATGCCGCCGCGGTATTCTCTGAAGCTTTCTTT. Protein: CASSEYAAAVFSEAFF. The V and J genes are TRBV25-1 and TRBJ1-1; D unclear. This CDR3 has 16 amino acids. The germline CDR1 and CDR2 sequences are MGHDK and SYGVNS. The ends were cut back, 0 bases at V and 6 bases at J, with 17 bases in the middle.

The rearrangement uses TRBV28 and TRBJ1-2, with 7 positions matching TRBD1. Germline lookup yields CDR1 MDHEN and CDR2 SYDVKM. Unmatched junction bases numbered 7, after V lost 6 bases and J lost 6 bases. This CDR3 is 13 amino acids long. CDR3 bases: TGTGCCAGCAGGATCCCTGACAGGGATGGCTACACCTTC. Its translation: CASRIPDRDGYTF.

V gene TRBV7-9 combines with J gene TRBJ1-1, with 11 bases identical to TRBD1. V gave up 7 bases and J gave up 0 bases; unmatched junction bases: 4. From germline, CDR1 is SEHNR and CDR2 FQNEAQ (reference sequence). This CDR3 is 15 amino acids long. CDR3 DNA: TGTGCCAGCATGCGGACAGGGGGCATGAACACTGAAGCTTTCTTT. It is translated as CASMRTGGMNTEAFF.

The rearrangement uses TRBV30 and TRBJ1-5; D remains unclear. Germline lookup yields CDR1 GTSNPN and CDR2 SVGIG (reference sequence). Trimming pared 1 base from V and 7 bases from J, leaving 11 bases between. The CDR3 consists of 13 residues. CDR3 amino acids: CAWSGGAGQPQHF. The CDR3 coding sequence is TGTGCCTGGAGTGGGGGAGCGGGCCAGCCCCAGCATTTT. Combining the CDR3 with reference TRBV30 and TRBJ1-5 gives the whole variable domain SQTIHQWPATLVQPVGSPLSLECTVEGTSNPNLYWYRQAAGRGLQLLFYSVGIGQISSEVPQNLSASRPQDRQFILSSKKLLLSDSGFYLCAWSGGAGQPQHFGDGTRLSIL.

The rearrangement uses TRBV29-1 and TRBJ2-3; 16 positions match TRBD2. The CDR3 is 15 amino acids. Trimming at V came to 6 bases and at J to 7 bases, leaving 7 bases not matched to a gene. Germline V lookup: CDR1 SQVTM, CDR2 ANQGSEA. CDR3 DNA: TGCAGCGTGGACGGGACTAGCGGGAGGGGTAATACGCAGTATTTT. It is translated as CSVDGTSGRGNTQYF.

The rearrangement uses TRBV18 and TRBJ1-4; D is perhaps TRBD1 (5 bases). The V end was cut by 3 bases, the J end by 6 bases, with 17 bases between. CDR1 and CDR2 from the germline V gene are KGHSH and LQKENI. CDR3 size: 16 residues. The CDR3 protein is CASSPGREGRDEKLFF. CDR3 sequence (DNA): TGTGCCAGCTCACCCGGGAGGGAGGGGCGGGATGAAAAACTGTTTTTT.

This chain joins TRBV7-6 and TRBJ1-1, with a weak D call TRBD1 (5 bases). Germline loops: CDR1 SGHVS, CDR2 FNYEAQ. Trimming cost V 5 bases and J 8 bases, with 21 bases left between them. The CDR3 has 15 residues. CDR3 region: CASSESASGGGEAFF. CDR3 nucleotides: TGTGCCAGCAGCGAATCCGCTTCGGGGGGAGGAGAAGCTTTCTTT.

This chain's CDR3 is CASSWDRERGYTF. CDR3 bases: TGCGCCAGCAGTTGGGACAGGGAACGTGGCTACACCTTC. The rearrangement links TRBV10-1 to TRBJ1-2; 9 bases are shared with TRBD1. The CDR3 totals 13 residues. J gave up 7 bases and V 5 bases, and 5 bases lay outside the gene matches. The germline gives CDR1 WNHNN, CDR2 SYGVQD (reference sequence).

The V gene is TRBV29-1, the J gene TRBJ1-2; D may be TRBD1 (6 bases). V lost 3 bases and J lost 4, with 15 bases in between. The V gene's germline CDR1 is SQVTM and CDR2 ANQGSEA. The CDR3 length is 14 residues. The CDR3 DNA sequence: TGCAGCGTTGACACAGGGTCGATGGTCTATGGCTACACCTTC. This encodes CSVDTGSMVYGYTF. The full variable domain, with the rest looked up from reference TRBV29-1 and TRBJ1-2, is SAVISQKPSRDICQRGTSLTIQCQVDSQVTMMFWYRQQPGQSLTLIATANQGSEATYESGFVIDKFPISRPNLTFSTLTVSNMSPEDSSIYLCSVDTGSMVYGYTFGSGTRLTVV.

This chain joins TRBV5-3 and TRBJ2-2, with 13 bases aligning to TRBD2. TRBV5-3 qualifies as an ORF whose function is uncertain. Trimming cost V 0 bases and J 1 base; bases outside gene matches: 9. The CDR3 is 20 amino acids. In DNA, the CDR3 is TGTGCCAGAAGCTTGGTGCGTGTCGGGACTAGCGGGAAGAACACCGGGGAGCTGTTTTTT. It specifies CARSLVRVGTSGKNTGELFF.

This clone was recorded once. The rearrangement joins TRBV24-1 to TRBJ1-2, with D maybe TRBD1 (5 bases). CDR1 and CDR2 from the germline V gene are KGHDR and SFDVKD. Deletions cut 3 bases from V and 4 bases from J, with 11 bases between. The CDR3 contains 14 residues. CDR3 in amino acids: CATSDLGTSYGYTF. The CDR3 nucleotides are TGTGCCACCAGTGATCTAGGGACTAGCTATGGCTACACCTTC.

V and J are TRBV19 and TRBJ2-2, with TRBD1 matching over 10 bases. This CDR3 region has 16 residues. Germline values: CDR1 LNHDA, CDR2 SQIVND (reference sequence). J lost 8 bases, V lost 1 base, and 7 bases had no gene match. The CDR3 sequence is CASSIVTGGASGELFF. The DNA for the CDR3 is TGTGCCAGTAGTATAGTGACAGGGGGCGCTTCAGGGGAGCTGTTTTTT.

This chain joins TRBV9 and TRBJ1-2; a possible D gene is TRBD1 (6 bases). The CDR3 has 16 amino acids. Trimming stripped 1 base from V and 6 bases from J, with 19 bases between. Germline CDR1 and CDR2: SGDLS and YYNGEE. This CDR3 is CASSVLLSGGGDGYTF. Here the CDR3 DNA reads TGTGCCAGCAGCGTATTACTCTCAGGCGGGGGCGATGGCTACACCTTC.

As DNA, the CDR3 is TGCGCCAGCAGCTTGGGCGGGAGCGACCTGAACACCGGGGAGCTGTTTTTT. Its protein product is CASSLGGSDLNTGELFF. The chain carries TRBV5-1 and TRBJ2-2, with 7 positions matching TRBD2. The CDR3 runs 17 residues. The junction had 6 bases not matched to a gene; V was cut back by 0 bases and J by 1 base. CDR1 SGHRS and CDR2 YFSETQ come from the germline V gene. Together with reference TRBV5-1 and TRBJ2-2, the CDR3 gives the full variable domain: KAGVTQTPRYLIKTRGQQVTLSCSPISGHRSVSWYQQTPGQGLQFLFEYFSETQRNKGNFPGRFSGRQFSNSRSEMNVSTLELGDSALYLCASSLGGSDLNTGELFFGEGSRLTVL.

The chain uses TRBV7-2 and TRBJ1-1, with D tentatively TRBD1 (5 bases). The V gene's germline CDR1 is SGHTA and CDR2 FQGNSA. The CDR3 has 17 amino acids. The ends were cut back, 5 bases at V and 3 bases at J, with 22 bases in the middle. CDR3 protein: CASSALVTSGFHTEAFF. CDR3 nucleotide sequence: TGTGCCAGCAGCGCTCTAGTGACCTCAGGGTTCCACACTGAAGCTTTCTTT. Full variable domain (missing parts from reference TRBV7-2 and TRBJ1-1): GAGVSQSPSNKVTEKGKDVELRCDPISGHTALYWYRQSLGQGLEFLIYFQGNSAPDKSGLPSDRFSAERTGGSVSTLTIQRTQQEDSAVYLCASSALVTSGFHTEAFFGQGTRLTVV.

This clone has just one count. V gene TRBV2 combines with J gene TRBJ1-2; D gene unclear. The germline V and J ends were trimmed by 8 bases and 4 bases, with 11 bases remaining between them. This CDR3 region has 12 residues. Germline CDR1 SNHLY, CDR2 FYNNEI. Written as DNA, the CDR3 is TGTGCCAGCTCGGGATTCTCCTATGGCTACACCTTC. This sequence encodes CASSGFSYGYTF.

CDR3 loop: CASSLSPSNQPQHF. The CDR3 nucleotides are TGTGCCAGCAGCTTATCCCCGAGCAATCAGCCCCAGCATTTT. The V and J genes are TRBV7-8 and TRBJ1-5; D gene uncertain. Trimming removed 2 bases at V and 1 base at J, with 6 bases between. This CDR3 spans 14 amino acids. The germline V gene has CDR1 SGHVS and CDR2 FQNEAQ. The full variable domain, its missing parts supplied by reference TRBV7-8 and TRBJ1-5, is GAGVSQSPRYKVAKRGQDVALRCDPISGHVSLFWYQQALGQGPEFLTYFQNEAQLDKSGLPSDRFFAERPEGSVSTLKIQRTQQEDSAVYLCASSLSPSNQPQHFGDGTRLSIL.

The chain uses TRBV7-8 and TRBJ2-4; 8 nucleotides agree with TRBD1. The CDR3 runs to 14 residues. V shed 4 bases and J 6 bases; nucleotides not matched to a gene: 5. Germline-derived CDR1 and CDR2 are SGHVS and FQNEAQ. CDR3 sequence reads: CASSSRDRLNIQYF. The CDR3 nucleotides are TGTGCCAGCAGCTCCCGGGACAGGCTAAACATTCAGTACTTC. Complete variable domain (other parts from reference TRBV7-8 and TRBJ2-4): GAGVSQSPRYKVAKRGQDVALRCDPISGHVSLFWYQQALGQGPEFLTYFQNEAQLDKSGLPSDRFFAERPEGSVSTLKIQRTQQEDSAVYLCASSSRDRLNIQYFGAGTRLSVL.

J is TRBJ1-4 and V is TRBV2, with D possibly TRBD1 on 6 matching bases. The CDR3 covers 14 residues. V shed 4 bases and J shed 8 bases, with 14 bases lying between them. The V gene's germline CDR1 is SNHLY and CDR2 FYNNEI. Here the CDR3 reads CASSGNRDIEKLFF. CDR3 DNA: TGTGCCAGCAGTGGAAACAGGGATATCGAAAAACTGTTTTTT.

The chain links TRBV24-1 to TRBJ1-5, with D unclear. The germline V gene has CDR1 KGHDR and CDR2 SFDVKD. The germline V and J ends were trimmed by 5 bases and 5 bases, with 12 bases remaining between them. The CDR3 covers 14 residues. The CDR3 nucleotides read TGTGCCACCAGTGGAGCCCCTGGAGATCAGCCCCAGCATTTT. Its protein is CATSGAPGDQPQHF.

The CDR3, as DNA: TGTGCCATCAGTGTCGGACAGGCCACCTACGAGCAGTACTTC. It translates to CAISVGQATYEQYF. The V call is TRBV10-3, the J call TRBJ2-7, with 7 bases lining up with TRBD1. Per germline, CDR1 ENHRY and CDR2 SYGVKD. Trimming at V came to 4 bases and at J to 2 bases, leaving 5 bases not matched to a gene. The length of the CDR3 is 14 residues.

The rearrangement joins TRBV2 to TRBJ1-1; the match to TRBD1 covers 7 bases. Trimming took 4 bases from V and 4 from J; bases not matched to a gene: 6. CDR1 and CDR2 from the germline V gene are SNHLY and FYNNEI. The CDR3 loop spans 14 amino acids. The chain's CDR3 is CASSGDRVATEAFF. The CDR3 DNA follows: TGTGCCAGCAGTGGAGACAGGGTGGCCACTGAAGCTTTCTTT.

The gene calls are TRBV11-3 and TRBJ1-3; TRBD1 aligns across 7 bases. Trimming cost V 6 bases and J 2 bases; bases outside gene matches: 4. The CDR3 covers 14 residues. CDR1 and CDR2 (germline): SGHNT, YENEEA. The CDR3 DNA reads as TGTGCCAGCAGGACGACAGGGCCTGGAAACACCATATATTTT. Amino acid sequence: CASRTTGPGNTIYF.

The V call is TRBV2, the J call TRBJ2-7; D is possibly TRBD1 (5 bases). The germline gives CDR1 SNHLY, CDR2 FYNNEI. Deletions cut 8 bases from V and 2 bases from J, with 19 bases between. CDR3 length: 15 residues. CDR3 in amino acids: CASRRFLDSTYEQYF. CDR3 bases: TGTGCCAGCCGAAGATTTCTAGACAGTACCTACGAGCAGTACTTC. Filled out from reference TRBV2 and TRBJ2-7, the complete variable domain reads EPEVTQTPSHQVTQMGQEVILRCVPISNHLYFYWYRQILGQKVEFLVSFYNNEISEKSEIFDDQFSVERPDGSNFTLKIRSTKLEDSAMYFCASRRFLDSTYEQYFGPGTRLTVT.

This clone has more than one count but fewer than ten. V gene TRBV4-1 combines with J gene TRBJ2-3; 7 positions match TRBD2. The length of the CDR3 is 16 residues. The germline CDR1 and CDR2 sequences are MGHRA and YSYEKL. Trimming cost V 4 bases and J 0 bases; bases outside gene matches: 7. Here the CDR3 reads CASSLRGAGSTDTQYF. The CDR3 DNA reads as TGCGCCAGCAGCCTTAGAGGAGCGGGAAGCACAGATACGCAGTATTTT.

In its sample, this clone was seen once. This chain links TRBV10-1 with TRBJ2-7; perhaps TRBD2 as D (6 bases). The CDR3 covers 16 residues. Between the trimmed V and J ends, which lost 0 bases and 3 bases, there was a span of 15 bases. CDR1 is WNHNN, CDR2 SYGVQD, per germline (reference sequence). The CDR3 region is CASSESATRFHYEQYV. The DNA of the CDR3 is TGCGCCAGCAGTGAGTCGGCGACTAGGTTCCACTACGAGCAGTACGTC.